This TCR beta chain was found in a study of T cell responses to AZD1222 COVID-19 vaccine. TCRdb keeps only in-frame clones here, not all; method: immunoSEQ multiplex PCR. This repertoire shows 100,000 to 150,000 clones, approximately 86% found once; its top ten account for 17%. This clone occurred once. The sequenced sample was peripheral blood, obtained 28 days after the second AZD1222 dose. This sequence was found in an adult who received the AZD1222 COVID-19 vaccine.

In nucleotides, the CDR3 is TGTGCCAGCAGCTTAGCGGCTAGCGGGAGTCGCGAGCAGTACTTC. Encoded protein: CASSLAASGSREQYF. This chain links TRBV7-8 with TRBJ2-7, with 10 bases matching TRBD2. The CDR3 covers 15 residues. CDR1 is SGHVS and CDR2 is FQNEAQ in the germline V gene. Trimming removed 0 bases from V and 6 bases from J; junction bases left unmatched: 5.